The 27 T cell receptor beta chains below all came from one sample that was sequenced in a study of PD-L1 blockade in urothelial cancer. The repertoire was sequenced with immunoSEQ multiplex PCR; TCRdb's copy has only in-frame clones and lacks some. The sample contains 90,000 to 120,000 clones, 91% of which appear only once. The sample here was PBMCs, taken around atezolizumab (anti-PD-L1) treatment. These receptors were taken from a woman older than 75 with urothelial cancer.

The chain joins TRBV10-3 to TRBJ2-2, with 13 bases matching TRBD2. The CDR3 covers 18 residues. Unmatched junction bases numbered 12, after V lost 3 bases and J lost 8 bases. The germline gives CDR1 ENHRY, CDR2 SYGVKD. The DNA of the CDR3 is TGTGCCATCAGTGAAAACGGACTAGCGGGAGTCCCAGGGGGGGAGCTGTTTTTT. Protein sequence: CAISENGLAGVPGGELFF.

This chain joins TRBV27 and TRBJ2-7, with 11 bases fitting TRBD2. The CDR3 has 15 residues. V was clipped by 6 bases and J by 3 bases; unmatched bases: 7. The germline V gene has CDR1 MNHEY and CDR2 SMNVEV (reference sequence). This CDR3 reads CASSSWTSGLYEQYF. The CDR3 coding sequence is TGTGCCAGCAGCAGCTGGACTAGCGGGCTCTACGAGCAGTACTTC.

In its sample, this clone was seen once. The rearrangement uses TRBV2 and TRBJ2-2; 10 bases agree with TRBD2. The CDR3 sequence is 16 residues long. Germline V lookup: CDR1 SNHLY, CDR2 FYNNEI. With V trimmed by 7 bases and J by 4 bases, 9 bases remained unmatched. CDR3: CASTLEAGGGTGELFF. CDR3 coding DNA: TGTGCCAGCACTCTTGAAGCGGGAGGGGGCACCGGGGAGCTGTTTTTT.

This chain links TRBV28 with TRBJ1-2; 9 positions match TRBD1. V gave up 6 bases and J gave up 8 bases; unmatched junction bases: 7. CDR3 length: 13 residues. The germline gives CDR1 MDHEN, CDR2 SYDVKM. The CDR3 DNA reads as TGTGCCAGCAGCCCACAGGGGGCGCTCGGCTACACCTTC. This encodes CASSPQGALGYTF.

CDR3 sequence reads: CATFHRDRYQDTQYF. CDR3 in DNA: TGTGCCACCTTCCACCGGGACAGATACCAAGATACGCAGTATTTT. The V gene is TRBV6-1, the J gene TRBJ2-3; the match to TRBD1 covers 7 bases. J gave up 5 bases and V 10 bases, and 15 bases lay outside the gene matches. Germline V gene lookup returns CDR1 MNHNS and CDR2 SASEGT. The CDR3 is 15 amino acids.

The V call is TRBV29-1, the J call TRBJ2-1, with 8 bases lining up with TRBD2. The V gene end was trimmed by 4 bases and the J gene end by 0 bases; junction bases not matched to a gene: 8. This CDR3 contains 16 residues. Germline CDR1 is SQVTM and CDR2 is ANQGSEA. The CDR3 region has the DNA TGCAGCGTTGGTCTAGCGGGTACCAGCTCCTACAATGAGCAGTTCTTC. Its protein is CSVGLAGTSSYNEQFF.

The CDR3 DNA is TGTGCCAGCAGTTCTCCTAGCGGGAGGGCCAATGAGCAGTTCTTC. Encoded protein: CASSSPSGRANEQFF. This sequence joins TRBV28 and TRBJ2-1; 12 bases fit TRBD2. There are 15 residues in the CDR3. CDR1 and CDR2 (germline): MDHEN, SYDVKM. Trimming cost V 4 bases and J 6 bases; bases outside gene matches: 4.

V and J are TRBV28 and TRBJ2-5; D may be TRBD2 (6 bases). This CDR3 comprises 11 residues. CDR1 and CDR2 from the germline V gene are MDHEN and SYDVKM. V was trimmed by 5 bases and J by 7 bases, leaving 8 bases between them. The CDR3 DNA is TGTGCCAGCAGTCTGGGGGGGACCCAGTACTTC. Protein product: CASSLGGTQYF.

Here the CDR3 DNA reads TGTGCCAGCAGCGTGTCACCGGGACTTAGCCCCAATGAGCAGTTCTTC. This encodes CASSVSPGLSPNEQFF. The rearrangement uses TRBV9 and TRBJ2-1; TRBD2 might be the D (6 bases). V lost 2 bases, J lost 6 bases, and 18 bases lay in between. The CDR3 is made up of 16 amino acids. CDR1 and CDR2 (germline): SGDLS, YYNGEE.

The genes are TRBV5-1 and TRBJ2-3, with D possibly TRBD2 on 6 matching bases. Germline CDR1 SGHRS, CDR2 YFSETQ. This CDR3 spans 13 amino acids. V was shortened by 4 bases and J by 4 bases, with 10 bases between the two germline ends. CDR3 coding DNA: TGCGCCAGCAGCCGGGGAGGATCAGATACGCAGTATTTT. Encoded protein: CASSRGGSDTQYF.

The rearrangement links TRBV18 to TRBJ2-5; a weak D match, TRBD1 (5 bases). With 2 bases removed from V and 2 bases from J, the gap between germline ends came to 9 bases. From germline, CDR1 is KGHSH and CDR2 LQKENI. The CDR3 spans 14 residues. CDR3 loop: CASSPGAVQETQYF. The CDR3 DNA reads as TGTGCCAGCTCACCAGGGGCAGTACAAGAGACCCAGTACTTC. Based on the CDR3 plus reference TRBV18 and TRBJ2-5, the full variable domain is NAGVMQNPRHLVRRRGQEARLRCSPMKGHSHVYWYRQLPEEGLKFMVYLQKENIIDESGMPKERFSAEFPKEGPSILRIQQVVRGDSAAYFCASSPGAVQETQYFGPGTRLLVL.

This chain uses TRBV27 with TRBJ1-2; D ambiguous. CDR3 length equals 14 residues. The germline CDR1 and CDR2 sequences are MNHEY and SMNVEV (reference sequence). V dropped 2 bases and J dropped 3 bases, with 10 bases sitting between them. The CDR3 DNA sequence: TGTGCCAGCAGTTTAGGTGCGGGGTACTATGGCTACACCTTC. Residues: CASSLGAGYYGYTF.

The V gene is TRBV5-1, the J gene TRBJ2-7, with TRBD2 as a possible D gene (6 bases). The germline V and J ends were trimmed by 5 bases and 1 base, with 7 bases remaining between them. The germline V gene has CDR1 SGHRS and CDR2 YFSETQ. The CDR3 runs 12 residues. The chain's CDR3 is CASREGSYEQYF. As DNA, the CDR3 is TGCGCCAGCAGGGAGGGGTCCTACGAGCAGTACTTC.

This chain links TRBV15 with TRBJ1-1; D gene uncertain. V gave up 0 bases and J gave up 1 base, with 12 bases separating them. Germline lookup yields CDR1 LNHNV and CDR2 YYDKDF (reference sequence). CDR3 length equals 16 residues. Written as DNA, the CDR3 is TGTGCCACCAGCAGAGATTCCGGAGCTCAGAACACTGAAGCTTTCTTT. The encoded protein is CATSRDSGAQNTEAFF.

The gene calls are TRBV6-5 and TRBJ2-1; 8 bases are a match to TRBD1. Trimming took 6 bases from V and 3 from J; bases not matched to a gene: 7. The CDR3 has 15 residues. CDR1 and CDR2 from the germline V gene are MNHEY and SVGAGI. The CDR3: CASSRDRGIYNEQFF. The CDR3 coding sequence is TGTGCCAGCAGCCGCGACAGGGGAATCTACAATGAGCAGTTCTTC.

The rearrangement uses TRBV9 and TRBJ2-7, with 10 bases matching TRBD1. Unmatched junction bases numbered 8, after V lost 4 bases and J lost 4 bases. Per germline, CDR1 SGDLS and CDR2 YYNGEE. The CDR3 runs 15 residues. Here the CDR3 DNA reads TGTGCCAGCAGCCCTTTGGGACAGGGGATTTACGAGCAGTACTTC. Amino acids: CASSPLGQGIYEQYF.

This chain links TRBV28 with TRBJ1-1, with TRBD1 matching over 7 bases. Germline CDR1 MDHEN, CDR2 SYDVKM. J was trimmed by 5 bases and V by 5 bases; bases with no gene match: 5. This CDR3 comprises 13 residues. CDR3 nucleotide sequence: TGTGCCAGCAGTCGGCCACAGGGGACTGAAGCTTTCTTT. It codes for CASSRPQGTEAFF.

The chain couples TRBV30 to TRBJ2-7; no definite D call. Germline V lookup: CDR1 GTSNPN, CDR2 SVGIG (reference sequence). V lost 0 bases and J lost 2, with 5 bases in between. This CDR3 comprises 12 residues. CDR3 nucleotide sequence: TGTGCCTGGAGTGTACTAACCTACGAGCAGTACTTC. Protein product: CAWSVLTYEQYF.

V is TRBV25-1 and J is TRBJ2-4; 9 bases align to TRBD1. Germline V gene lookup returns CDR1 MGHDK and CDR2 SYGVNS. The CDR3 totals 15 residues. J lost 2 bases, V lost 2 bases, and 1 base had no gene match. This CDR3 reads CASSEGQGSKNIQYF. CDR3 sequence (DNA): TGTGCCAGCAGTGAAGGACAGGGGTCCAAAAACATTCAGTACTTC.

This chain uses TRBV2 with TRBJ1-2; perhaps TRBD1 as D (5 bases). Trimming removed 4 bases from V and 8 bases from J, with 20 bases in between. The CDR3 contains 15 residues. Germline loops: CDR1 SNHLY, CDR2 FYNNEI. This chain's CDR3 is CASSAIAGGGGGYTF. The CDR3, as DNA: TGTGCCAGCAGTGCGATAGCTGGGGGAGGTGGGGGCTACACCTTC. Supplemented by reference TRBV2 and TRBJ1-2, the full variable domain reads EPEVTQTPSHQVTQMGQEVILRCVPISNHLYFYWYRQILGQKVEFLVSFYNNEISEKSEIFDDQFSVERPDGSNFTLKIRSTKLEDSAMYFCASSAIAGGGGGYTFGSGTRLTVV.

V is TRBV7-9 and J is TRBJ1-1; D ambiguous. V was cut by 4 bases and J by 4 bases, with 10 bases left in between. The CDR3 sequence is 13 residues long. The germline V gene encodes CDR1 SEHNR and CDR2 FQNEAQ (reference sequence). CDR3 bases: TGTGCCAGCAGCTCCGAGTTTCGCACTGAAGCTTTCTTT. Its translation is CASSSEFRTEAFF. Variable domain in full (rest from reference TRBV7-9 and TRBJ1-1): DTGVSQNPRHKITKRGQNVTFRCDPISEHNRLYWYRQTLGQGPEFLTYFQNEAQLEKSRLLSDRFSAERPKGSFSTLEIQRTEQGDSAMYLCASSSEFRTEAFFGQGTRLTVV.

This chain uses TRBV9 with TRBJ2-1; TRBD1 matches at 8 bases. Per germline, CDR1 SGDLS and CDR2 YYNGEE. V lost 2 bases, J lost 4 bases, and 14 bases stayed unmatched. CDR3 length equals 18 residues. CDR3 residues: CASSVSLKGQAIYNEQFF. In DNA form, the CDR3 reads TGTGCCAGCAGCGTGAGTCTAAAGGGACAGGCCATATACAATGAGCAGTTCTTC.

The chain employs TRBV7-2 and TRBJ1-2, with 7 bases identical to TRBD1. Germline lookup yields CDR1 SGHTA and CDR2 FQGNSA. The trim removed 0 bases at V and 4 bases at J, leaving 5 bases unmatched. The CDR3 extends over 15 amino acids. In DNA, the CDR3 is TGTGCCAGCAGCTTAGCGGGACAGAGTTTCTATGGCTACACCTTC. This translates into CASSLAGQSFYGYTF.

The chain couples TRBV19 to TRBJ2-5; 10 positions match TRBD2. The CDR3 spans 15 residues. The V gene end was trimmed by 7 bases and the J gene end by 5 bases; junction bases not matched to a gene: 10. Germline-derived CDR1 and CDR2 are LNHDA and SQIVND (reference sequence). CDR3 residues: CASTSSGSGSETQYF. As DNA, the CDR3 is TGTGCCAGTACCTCTAGCGGGAGTGGATCGGAGACCCAGTACTTC.

The chain carries TRBV5-5 and TRBJ1-4; tentative D call: TRBD1 (5 bases). Germline CDR1 SGHKS, CDR2 YYEKEE (reference sequence). Trimming pared 1 base from V and 5 bases from J, leaving 15 bases between. There are 16 residues in the CDR3. The CDR3, as DNA: TGTGCCAGCAGCTTGTTAGTGACAGCGAAGAATGAAAAACTGTTTTTT. Protein product: CASSLLVTAKNEKLFF.

The V and J genes are TRBV10-2 and TRBJ2-2; 13 bases match TRBD2. The V and J ends lost 8 bases and 6 bases, in that order; junction bases with no gene match: 3. The length of the CDR3 is 14 residues. Germline loops: CDR1 WSHSY, CDR2 SAAADI. CDR3 loop: CASWTSGRSGELFF. DNA of the CDR3: TGCGCCAGCTGGACTAGCGGGAGATCCGGGGAGCTGTTTTTT.

A remark on this clone: The junction departs from the called germline gene at one end, perhaps through a read error. V and J are TRBV5-1 and TRBJ2-1; TRBD2 matches 7 bases. Germline loops: CDR1 SGHRS, CDR2 YFSETQ. The CDR3 is 15 residues long. The CDR3 bases are TGCGCCAGCTGCTTGGAGCGGGGCCACTACAATGAGCAGTTCTTC. This translates into CASCLERGHYNEQFF.